This T cell receptor beta chain was profiled in a study of cytomegalovirus exposure and HLA in healthy donors. Study-level findings and limits: Specificity for CMV antigens was confirmed in vitro for a few of the CMV-associated chains. Sequencing artifact likely explains a cluster of highly shared sequence variants. Some V segments could not be told apart, so they were left out, TRBV6-2 and TRBV6-3 among them.

Concerning this clone: Its matching antigen is unknown.

It was with 60 Vbeta and 13 Jbeta primers that the PCR ran. The data were produced by immunoSEQ multiplex PCR, yet TCRdb's version contains in-frame clones alone and is incomplete. This table holds approximately 50,000 clones. This CDR3 is built from 15 residues. Trimming cost V 7 bases and J 2 bases; bases outside gene matches: 6. In germline, CDR1 is LNHDA, CDR2 SQIVND (reference sequence). The rearrangement uses TRBV19 and TRBJ2-2; 8 bases fit TRBD1. The clonotype was recovered from a female donor in good health and CMV-seronegative. The sample comprised PBMCs. CDR3 nucleotides: TGTGCCAGTACCAGGGGGCTTGGAAACACCGGGGAGCTGTTTTTT. The encoded protein is CASTRGLGNTGELFF.